These 21 T cell receptor beta chains came from one sample sequenced in a study of CD8+ T cells in alopecia areata. Treatment noted: oral pan-JAK inhibitor, 5-10 mg twice daily. Once RNA had been extracted, it was reverse transcribed into cDNA to act as the sequencing template. Assay: immunoSEQ multiplex PCR; the TCRdb copy retains only in-frame clones and omits some. The sample lists more than 200,000 clones, less than 45% occurring once. The sequenced sample was CD4+ T cells sorted from blood, obtained around week 37, from a patient treated with tofacitinib. The receptor set was obtained from a human donor with alopecia areata.

V and J are TRBV6-6 and TRBJ2-7; D ambiguous. CDR3 length: 12 residues. The V end was cut by 5 bases, the J end by 7 bases, with 12 bases between. Germline V CDR1 and CDR2: MNHNY, SVGAGI (reference sequence). In DNA, the CDR3 is TGTGCCAGCAGTCCTCTCTCAAGGGAGCAGTACTTC. Its protein product is CASSPLSREQYF.

The chain uses TRBV30 and TRBJ2-7; either TRBD1 or TRBD2 may supply D (5 bases each). The CDR3 length is 13 residues. In germline, CDR1 is GTSNPN, CDR2 SVGIG (reference sequence). Trimming cost V 4 bases and J 3 bases, with 13 bases left between them. The CDR3 nucleotides are TGTGCCTGGACCAAGGGACGGAGCTACGAGCAGTACTTC. Translation: CAWTKGRSYEQYF.

V gene TRBV28 combines with J gene TRBJ2-7; 8 positions agree with TRBD1. The V gene's germline CDR1 is MDHEN and CDR2 SYDVKM. The CDR3 spans 13 residues. J was trimmed by 7 bases and V by 7 bases; bases with no gene match: 9. The CDR3 loop reads CASTLRQGTEQYF. The CDR3, as DNA: TGTGCCAGCACCCTGAGACAGGGGACGGAGCAGTACTTC.

V is TRBV6-5 and J is TRBJ2-7, with 10 nucleotides matching TRBD1. This CDR3 contains 13 residues. Germline V gene sequence: CDR1 MNHEY, CDR2 SVGAGI. V was clipped by 6 bases and J by 4 bases; unmatched bases: 3. CDR3 coding DNA: TGTGCCAGCAGACGACAGGGGGCATACGAGCAGTACTTC. It codes for CASRRQGAYEQYF.

V is TRBV7-9 and J is TRBJ2-7; D is ambiguous. The CDR3 is 14 residues long. Deletions cut 5 bases from V and 3 bases from J, with 14 bases between. The germline CDR1 and CDR2 sequences are SEHNR and FQNEAQ (reference sequence). Written as DNA, the CDR3 is TGTGCCAGCAGCCCAAGTCAGACGGGCTACGAGCAGTACTTC. It translates to CASSPSQTGYEQYF.

In its sample, this clone was seen a few times. The chain couples TRBV29-1 to TRBJ2-7; no clear D gene. V gave up 5 bases and J gave up 2 bases, with 16 bases separating them. The germline CDR1 and CDR2 sequences are SQVTM and ANQGSEA. The CDR3 loop spans 14 amino acids. CDR3 amino acids: CSVLSHLGTYEQYF. DNA for the CDR3: TGCAGCGTTCTAAGCCACCTAGGCACCTACGAGCAGTACTTC.

The chain combines TRBV11-2 with TRBJ1-2; the D is unclear. Trimming left V 5 bases short and J 3 bases short, with 10 bases between. Looked up from germline, CDR1 is SGHAT and CDR2 is FQNNGV. CDR3 length: 13 residues. CDR3 sequence reads: CASSRPPYYGYTF. The CDR3 DNA reads TGTGCCAGCAGCCGTCCCCCCTACTATGGCTACACCTTC.

Concerning this clone: Other DNA variants within this sample encode the same CDR3. V and J are TRBV28 and TRBJ2-7; D is uncertain. Germline CDR1 and CDR2: MDHEN and SYDVKM. This CDR3 contains 15 residues. V was pared by 1 base and J by 1 base, with 11 bases between. The CDR3 DNA sequence: TGTGCCAGCAGTTTATCTCCACGGCTATCCTACGAGCAGTACTTC. It specifies CASSLSPRLSYEQYF. The whole variable domain, filled in from reference TRBV28 and TRBJ2-7, reads DVKVTQSSRYLVKRTGEKVFLECVQDMDHENMFWYRQDPGLGLRLIYFSYDVKMKEKGDIPEGYSVSREKKERFSLILESASTNQTSMYLCASSLSPRLSYEQYFGPGTRLTVT.

This clone has a handful of counts. A much larger clone sits a single nucleotide away, making a read error possible. This same CDR3 is encoded by further DNA sequences in the sample. The V call is TRBV7-9, the J call TRBJ2-6; D unclear. From germline, CDR1 is SEHNR and CDR2 FQNEAQ (reference sequence). Trimming stripped 4 bases from V and 2 bases from J, with 0 bases between. CDR3 length equals 12 residues. The CDR3 bases are TGTGCCAGCAGCTCTGGGGCCAACGTCCTGACTTTC. It encodes CASSSGANVLTF.

V usage is TRBV9 and J usage is TRBJ1-4; 8 positions match TRBD1. This CDR3 spans 14 amino acids. Germline V gene data show CDR1 as SGDLS and CDR2 as YYNGEE. Trimming cost V 2 bases and J 8 bases; bases outside gene matches: 5. The CDR3 nucleotides are TGTGCCAGCAGCGTCGGACAGGGAGGGGAAAAACTGTTTTTT. Translating it yields CASSVGQGGEKLFF.

The chain carries TRBV5-1 and TRBJ1-5, with D perhaps matching TRBD1 (5 bases). This CDR3 contains 13 residues. Looked up from germline, CDR1 is SGHRS and CDR2 is YFSETQ. V was clipped by 4 bases and J by 5 bases, with 10 bases between them. The CDR3 spells CASSMLGDQPQHF. The CDR3 nucleotides read TGCGCCAGCAGCATGCTAGGGGATCAGCCCCAGCATTTT.

This chain uses TRBV27 with TRBJ1-5; maybe TRBD1 (5 bases). The CDR3 is 15 amino acids. V was cut by 3 bases and J by 1 base, with 10 bases left in between. Germline V gene data show CDR1 as MNHEY and CDR2 as SMNVEV (reference sequence). The CDR3 loop is CASSFRGRSNQPQHF. The CDR3 nucleotides are TGTGCCAGCAGTTTCCGGGGACGGAGCAATCAGCCCCAGCATTTT.

The V and J genes are TRBV25-1 and TRBJ1-2; D is undetermined. The V gene's germline CDR1 is MGHDK and CDR2 SYGVNS. This CDR3 has 15 amino acids. V lost 3 bases and J 4 bases, leaving 15 bases between the germline ends. CDR3 DNA: TGTGCCAGCAGTGAGGAAAAGGGAACGGGCTATGGCTACACCTTC. Its protein product is CASSEEKGTGYGYTF.

A few counts support this clone. The rearrangement uses TRBV9 and TRBJ2-3; no definite D call. V was shortened by 4 bases and J by 4 bases, with 7 bases between the two germline ends. The CDR3 consists of 12 residues. The germline V gene has CDR1 SGDLS and CDR2 YYNGEE. CDR3 bases: TGTGCCAGCAGCTACGCCGCAGATACGCAGTATTTT. Translating it yields CASSYAADTQYF.

The chain couples TRBV29-1 to TRBJ1-4, with 7 bases fitting TRBD1. The junction had 7 bases not matched to a gene; V was cut back by 6 bases and J by 12 bases. The V gene's germline CDR1 is SQVTM and CDR2 ANQGSEA. CDR3 size: 11 residues. DNA for the CDR3: TGCAGCGTCTCACAGGGGAGGGAACTGTTTTTT. Translated: CSVSQGRELFF.

This clone showed up just a few times. The chain carries TRBV23-1 and TRBJ2-7; the match to TRBD1 covers 7 bases. TRBV23-1 is annotated as an ORF whose role is uncertain. The CDR3 totals 14 residues. V dropped 1 base and J dropped 3; count of bases not matched to a gene: 3. CDR3 DNA sequence: TGCGCCAGCAGTCAATGGGGACAGCTCTACGAGCAGTACTTC. Amino acids: CASSQWGQLYEQYF.

The rearrangement uses TRBV14 and TRBJ2-7; D perhaps matches TRBD1 (6 bases). The CDR3 spans 12 residues. Germline V CDR1 and CDR2: SGHDN, FVKESK. Trimming pared 5 bases from V and 6 bases from J, leaving 11 bases between. Written as DNA, the CDR3 is TGTGCCAGCAGCTACCAAGGGGGCGAGCAGTACTTC. Its protein is CASSYQGGEQYF. Supplemented by reference TRBV14 and TRBJ2-7, the full variable domain reads EAGVTQFPSHSVIEKGQTVTLRCDPISGHDNLYWYRRVMGKEIKFLLHFVKESKQDESGMPNNRFLAERTGGTYSTLKVQPAELEDSGVYFCASSYQGGEQYFGPGTRLTVT.

This chain uses TRBV29-1 with TRBJ2-3, with 7 nucleotides matching TRBD2. Germline CDR1 SQVTM, CDR2 ANQGSEA. This CDR3 contains 13 residues. The trim removed 7 bases at V and 0 bases at J, leaving 4 bases unmatched. In nucleotides, the CDR3 is TGCAGCGCCCCGGGGGGTAGCACAGATACGCAGTATTTT. Amino acids: CSAPGGSTDTQYF.

The sample holds a few counts of this clone. The genes are TRBV11-2 and TRBJ2-7, with 9 bases identical to TRBD2. This CDR3 spans 15 amino acids. Germline loops: CDR1 SGHAT, CDR2 FQNNGV. J was trimmed by 6 bases and V by 5 bases; bases with no gene match: 11. CDR3 DNA: TGTGCCAGCAGCACTGGGACTAGCCGTCCTGGCGAGCAGTACTTC. Its translation is CASSTGTSRPGEQYF.

This sequence joins TRBV18 and TRBJ1-4; the match to TRBD1 covers 7 bases. V was pared by 2 bases and J by 0 bases, with 3 bases of the junction left unmatched. CDR1 and CDR2 from the germline V gene are KGHSH and LQKENI. The CDR3 is 16 residues long. The DNA of the CDR3 is TGTGCCAGCTCACCATCAGGGGGGACAACTAATGAAAAACTGTTTTTT. The encoded protein is CASSPSGGTTNEKLFF. The full variable domain, in which reference TRBV18 and TRBJ1-4 provide the parts outside the CDR3, is NAGVMQNPRHLVRRRGQEARLRCSPMKGHSHVYWYRQLPEEGLKFMVYLQKENIIDESGMPKERFSAEFPKEGPSILRIQQVVRGDSAAYFCASSPSGGTTNEKLFFGSGTQLSVL.

This clone was seen repeatedly, ten times or more. The chain is built from TRBV29-1 and TRBJ2-1, with 9 positions matching TRBD2. Germline lookup yields CDR1 SQVTM and CDR2 ANQGSEA. V shed 2 bases and J 1 base; nucleotides not matched to a gene: 15. This CDR3 spans 19 amino acids. CDR3 region: CSVEFFSGSILRSYNEQFF. CDR3 coding DNA: TGCAGCGTTGAATTTTTTAGCGGGAGTATTCTGAGGTCCTACAATGAGCAGTTCTTC.